These 27 T cell receptor beta chains were sequenced from one sample in a study of cytomegalovirus exposure and HLA in healthy donors. Method: immunoSEQ multiplex PCR; TCRdb's copy keeps in-frame clones and lacks some. The sample contains some 140,000 clones, almost 85% of which appear only once. What was sequenced was PBMCs. These receptors were obtained from a woman aged 25 to 39 in good health and CMV-seronegative.

The CDR3 here is CASSQDRSSPTDTQYF. CDR3 in DNA: TGTGCCAGCAGCCAAGATCGGAGTTCTCCCACAGATACGCAGTATTTT. The chain employs TRBV4-2 and TRBJ2-3; D not certain. The CDR3 totals 16 residues. V lost 0 bases, J lost 2 bases, and 12 bases lay in between. The germline V gene encodes CDR1 LGHNA and CDR2 YNFKEQ.

This rearrangement joins TRBV10-3 to TRBJ1-2, with D unresolved. V was trimmed by 0 bases and J by 6 bases, leaving 14 bases between them. The CDR3 length is 15 residues. Germline CDR1 and CDR2: ENHRY and SYGVKD. CDR3 bases: TGTGCCATCAGTGAGTCGCCGAACGGGAAGCATGGCTACACCTTC. It is translated as CAISESPNGKHGYTF.

DNA for the CDR3: TGTGCCAGCAGCTTGACAGGTAGCACAGATACGCAGTATTTT. Translation: CASSLTGSTDTQYF. The chain is built from TRBV5-4 and TRBJ2-3, with a possible D match to TRBD1 (5 bases). The CDR3 runs 14 residues. Germline values: CDR1 SGHNT, CDR2 YYREEE (reference sequence). Trimming left V 1 base short and J 0 bases short, with 6 bases between.

The CDR3 nucleotides are TGTGCCAGCAGCGCCACCCGGGGGGCTTCCAATGAGCAGTTCTTC. Translating it yields CASSATRGASNEQFF. The gene calls are TRBV7-9 and TRBJ2-1, with D perhaps TRBD2 (7 bases). The CDR3 has 15 residues. Deletions cut 5 bases from V and 6 bases from J, with 17 bases between. Per the germline V gene, CDR1 is SEHNR and CDR2 is FQNEAQ (reference sequence).

This clone was counted a few times. The chain links TRBV7-8 to TRBJ1-1; possibly TRBD1 for D (5 bases). This CDR3 comprises 13 residues. CDR1 SGHVS and CDR2 FQNEAQ come from the germline V gene. Trimming cost V 4 bases and J 14 bases, with 20 bases left between them. CDR3 protein: CASSWGGTAVWFF. For the CDR3, the DNA is TGTGCCAGCAGCTGGGGCGGAACGGCCGTCTGGTTCTTT.

This rearrangement joins TRBV6-7 to TRBJ1-6; no clear D. TRBV6-7 is placed among ORFs of uncertain function. Trimming stripped 2 bases from V and 0 bases from J, with 5 bases between. This CDR3 has 15 residues. The CDR3 DNA reads TGTGCCAGCAGTTACAATAGCTCCTATAATTCACCCCTCCACTTT. Translated, it gives CASSYNSSYNSPLHF.

This clone was seen a few times. J is TRBJ1-2 and V is TRBV5-4; the D gene is possibly TRBD1 (6 bases). Germline V gene data show CDR1 as SGHNT and CDR2 as YYREEE (reference sequence). The ends were cut back, 0 bases at V and 8 bases at J, with 8 bases in the middle. The CDR3 consists of 12 residues. The CDR3 DNA is TGTGCCAGCAGCTTGGACAGGGTGGGCTACACCTTC. Protein: CASSLDRVGYTF.

This chain connects TRBV2 to TRBJ1-1; D ambiguous. The ends were cut back, 2 bases at V and 11 bases at J, with 15 bases in the middle. This CDR3 region has 13 residues. Per the germline V gene, CDR1 is SNHLY and CDR2 is FYNNEI. In DNA, the CDR3 is TGTGCCAGCAGTGAAACCCCAACACTAGAGGCTTTCTTT. This translates into CASSETPTLEAFF.

The J gene is TRBJ2-1, the V gene TRBV4-2, with D possibly being TRBD1 (5 bases). Trimming left V 1 base short and J 2 bases short, with 18 bases between. There are 18 residues in the CDR3. Germline V gene sequence: CDR1 LGHNA, CDR2 YNFKEQ. The CDR3 spells CASSQGTPKGHTYNEQFF. The CDR3 DNA sequence: TGTGCCAGCAGCCAAGGGACACCAAAGGGGCACACCTACAATGAGCAGTTCTTC.

V usage is TRBV7-2 and J usage is TRBJ1-2; weak D call: TRBD1 (5 bases). V was trimmed by 7 bases and J by 1 base, leaving 16 bases between them. The CDR3 has 15 residues. Looked up from germline, CDR1 is SGHTA and CDR2 is FQGNSA. CDR3 in DNA: TGTGCCAGCAACTTCGCCCGGGGGATTAACTATGGCTACACCTTC. Amino acid sequence: CASNFARGINYGYTF.

V usage is TRBV5-1 and J usage is TRBJ2-3; TRBD2 aligns across 10 bases. Looked up from germline, CDR1 is SGHRS and CDR2 is YFSETQ. The J segment lost 1 base and the V segment lost 0 bases, leaving 2 bases of the junction unmatched. The CDR3 covers 16 residues. The CDR3 DNA follows: TGCGCCAGCAGCTTGGATCTAGCGGGGGGCACAGATACGCAGTATTTT. It translates to CASSLDLAGGTDTQYF.

This chain uses TRBV4-2 with TRBJ1-4, with D possibly being TRBD1 (5 bases). The CDR3 has 16 residues. The V and J ends lost 3 bases and 2 bases respectively, with 13 bases between them. Germline CDR1 reads LGHNA; CDR2 reads YNFKEQ. CDR3 DNA: TGTGCCAGCAGCCAGCGGGCGGGGGGGACTAATGAAAAACTGTTTTTT. Amino acid sequence: CASSQRAGGTNEKLFF.

The J gene is TRBJ2-1, the V gene TRBV6-1; possibly TRBD2 for D (7 bases). Germline values: CDR1 MNHNS, CDR2 SASEGT. There are 15 residues in the CDR3. V lost 7 bases, J lost 0 bases, and 13 bases lay in between. CDR3 DNA sequence: TGTGCCAGCATCCGGGGGGCGGACTCCTACAATGAGCAGTTCTTC. Translating gives CASIRGADSYNEQFF.

J is TRBJ2-2 and V is TRBV6-6, with D perhaps TRBD2 (5 bases). CDR1 and CDR2 (germline): MNHNY, SVGAGI (reference sequence). There are 14 residues in the CDR3. The germline V and J ends were trimmed by 6 bases and 1 base, with 9 bases remaining between them. This CDR3 is CASSRGLNTGELFF. CDR3 sequence (DNA): TGTGCCAGCAGCCGAGGACTGAACACCGGGGAGCTGTTTTTT.

This chain joins TRBV13 and TRBJ2-5; possible D gene TRBD1, 6 bases. V dropped 1 base and J dropped 5 bases, with 11 bases sitting between them. The V gene's germline CDR1 is PRHDT and CDR2 FYEKMQ (reference sequence). CDR3 size: 14 residues. This CDR3 reads CASSLAGVTETQYF. DNA of the CDR3: TGTGCCAGCAGCTTAGCAGGGGTTACCGAGACCCAGTACTTC.

The chain has TRBV19 and TRBJ2-7, with 7 nucleotides matching TRBD2. V dropped 3 bases and J dropped 4; count of bases not matched to a gene: 9. The germline CDR1 and CDR2 sequences are LNHDA and SQIVND (reference sequence). CDR3 size: 15 residues. CDR3 sequence reads: CASSIRGDSGYEQYF. The CDR3 DNA follows: TGTGCCAGTAGTATTCGGGGGGACTCGGGGTACGAGCAGTACTTC.

This clone has only a few counts. The chain joins TRBV9 to TRBJ2-6; tentatively, D is TRBD1 (6 bases). Germline CDR1 SGDLS, CDR2 YYNGEE. V gave up 3 bases and J gave up 0 bases, with 16 bases separating them. CDR3 length: 18 residues. This CDR3 is CASSAFRGLSSGANVLTF. The CDR3 bases are TGTGCCAGCAGCGCATTCAGGGGCCTGAGCTCTGGGGCCAACGTCCTGACTTTC. The full variable domain, completed using reference TRBV9 and TRBJ2-6, is DSGVTQTPKHLITATGQRVTLRCSPRSGDLSVYWYQQSLDQGLQFLIQYYNGEERAKGNILERFSAQQFPDLHSELNLSSLELGDSALYFCASSAFRGLSSGANVLTFGAGSRLTVL.

The chain links TRBV5-1 to TRBJ2-5, with TRBD1 matching over 7 bases. V shed 3 bases and J 2 bases; nucleotides not matched to a gene: 1. CDR3 length equals 13 residues. Germline CDR1 SGHRS, CDR2 YFSETQ. In DNA form, the CDR3 reads TGCGCCAGCAGCTCGACAGGGCAAGAGACCCAGTACTTC. Its protein is CASSSTGQETQYF.

There are a few counts of this clone. The CDR3 nucleotides are TGTGCCAGCAGTGCGATAGGCAGGGAAGGGGACAATGAGCAGTTCTTC. It is translated as CASSAIGREGDNEQFF. This chain uses TRBV2 with TRBJ2-1; D perhaps matches TRBD1 (5 bases). Trimming shortened V by 4 bases and J by 5 bases, and 18 bases separated the two germline ends. Per the germline V gene, CDR1 is SNHLY and CDR2 is FYNNEI. The CDR3 loop spans 16 amino acids. The full variable domain, in which reference TRBV2 and TRBJ2-1 provide the parts outside the CDR3, is EPEVTQTPSHQVTQMGQEVILRCVPISNHLYFYWYRQILGQKVEFLVSFYNNEISEKSEIFDDQFSVERPDGSNFTLKIRSTKLEDSAMYFCASSAIGREGDNEQFFGPGTRLTVL.

This chain links TRBV7-5 with TRBJ2-2; whether TRBD1, the table's D call, matches the DNA was not checked. TRBV7-5 is reported as a pseudogene. This CDR3 contains 16 residues. The chain's CDR3 is CAVIEQGKGFTGELFF. The CDR3, as DNA: TGTGCCGTTATTGAACAGGGGAAAGGGTTCACCGGGGAGCTGTTTTTT.

This clone was observed a handful of times. This rearrangement joins TRBV27 to TRBJ2-3; 11 bases fit TRBD2. The CDR3 spans 15 residues. In germline, CDR1 is MNHEY, CDR2 SMNVEV (reference sequence). V trimming: 2 bases; J trimming: 5 bases; junction bases outside the gene matches: 3. The CDR3 loop is CASSLELAGVDTQYF. The CDR3 bases are TGTGCCAGCAGTTTAGAACTAGCGGGGGTAGATACGCAGTATTTT.

There are a few counts of this clone. The CDR3 DNA is TGTGCCAGCAGCTTAGACAGGGGGTCTGGCTACACCTTC. As protein: CASSLDRGSGYTF. The chain is built from TRBV11-3 and TRBJ1-2, with 7 bases that match TRBD1. CDR1 and CDR2 from the germline V gene are SGHNT and YENEEA. The CDR3 has 13 amino acids. V gave up 0 bases and J gave up 7 bases; unmatched junction bases: 2.

This clone was seen once. The V gene is TRBV25-1, the J gene TRBJ1-6, with a tentative D call TRBD1 (5 bases). The CDR3 sequence is 16 residues long. Trimming stripped 5 bases from V and 5 bases from J, with 16 bases between. The germline V gene has CDR1 MGHDK and CDR2 SYGVNS. CDR3 coding DNA: TGTGCCAGCAGTATAAGACGGGGAGGGGATAATTCACCCCTCCACTTT. This gives the protein CASSIRRGGDNSPLHF.

This sequence joins TRBV19 and TRBJ1-1; 7 bases are a match to TRBD1. Trimming cost V 7 bases and J 11 bases; bases outside gene matches: 19. Per germline, CDR1 LNHDA and CDR2 SQIVND (reference sequence). The CDR3 loop spans 15 amino acids. The CDR3 region is CASNGRRTGIGIAFF. The DNA for the CDR3 is TGTGCCAGTAACGGACGACGGACAGGAATAGGAATCGCTTTCTTT. The full variable domain, with the rest looked up from reference TRBV19 and TRBJ1-1, is DGGITQSPKYLFRKEGQNVTLSCEQNLNHDAMYWYRQDPGQGLRLIYYSQIVNDFQKGDIAEGYSVSREKKESFPLTVTSAQKNPTAFYLCASNGRRTGIGIAFFGQGTRLTVV.

The chain employs TRBV5-1 and TRBJ2-1; 8 nucleotides line up with TRBD2. Trimming cost V 0 bases and J 4 bases; bases outside gene matches: 21. The CDR3 is made up of 21 amino acids. Germline-derived CDR1 and CDR2 are SGHRS and YFSETQ. Here the CDR3 reads CASSLAGGSSGRHTVYNEQFF. Here the CDR3 DNA reads TGCGCCAGCAGCTTGGCCGGGGGGTCTAGCGGGCGTCACACAGTGTACAATGAGCAGTTCTTC.

V gene TRBV7-2 combines with J gene TRBJ2-7; the match to TRBD1 covers 9 bases. The germline V gene encodes CDR1 SGHTA and CDR2 FQGNSA. This CDR3 is 15 amino acids long. The ends lost 3 bases at V and 2 bases at J; junction bases unmatched: 5. CDR3 coding DNA: TGTGCCAGCAGCTTGGGACAGGGAAGCACCTACGAGCAGTACTTC. Its translation is CASSLGQGSTYEQYF.

The chain is built from TRBV28 and TRBJ1-5; the match to TRBD1 covers 8 bases. The junction had 4 bases not matched to a gene; V was cut back by 6 bases and J by 0 bases. The length of the CDR3 is 15 residues. CDR1 and CDR2 (germline): MDHEN, SYDVKM. The CDR3 nucleotides read TGTGCCAGCAGCGCAACAGGGGGTAGCAATCAGCCCCAGCATTTT. Its protein product is CASSATGGSNQPQHF.